Reported below is one T cell receptor (beta chain). Its target is unknown. Primers: 60 Vbeta forward and 13 Jbeta reverse. Repertoires were generated with immunoSEQ multiplex PCR, while TCRdb's copy carries only in-frame clones and drops some. The top ten hold around 1.2% of the sample, which has 120,000 to 150,000 clones, 70% to 75% seen once. The record originates from a study of cytomegalovirus exposure and HLA in healthy donors. About the research overall: Early release data held approximately 81 million unique TCRs from HLA-typed donors. General observations from the study: According to the study, 180 or so TCR beta chains were cytomegalovirus-associated. Sequencing likely generated an artifact that appeared as a cluster of highly shared sequence variants.

Unmatched junction bases numbered 3, after V lost 4 bases and J lost 3 bases. Germline CDR1 and CDR2: MNHNY and SVGAGI (reference sequence). This CDR3 contains 14 residues. V and J are TRBV6-6 and TRBJ1-5; 7 nucleotides align to TRBD1. Sequences were obtained from PBMCs. The clonotype was recovered from a middle-aged woman in good health and CMV-seronegative. In nucleotides, the CDR3 is TGTGCCAGCAGTTGGGACAGTTCCAATCAGCCCCAGCATTTT. Its translation is CASSWDSSNQPQHF.